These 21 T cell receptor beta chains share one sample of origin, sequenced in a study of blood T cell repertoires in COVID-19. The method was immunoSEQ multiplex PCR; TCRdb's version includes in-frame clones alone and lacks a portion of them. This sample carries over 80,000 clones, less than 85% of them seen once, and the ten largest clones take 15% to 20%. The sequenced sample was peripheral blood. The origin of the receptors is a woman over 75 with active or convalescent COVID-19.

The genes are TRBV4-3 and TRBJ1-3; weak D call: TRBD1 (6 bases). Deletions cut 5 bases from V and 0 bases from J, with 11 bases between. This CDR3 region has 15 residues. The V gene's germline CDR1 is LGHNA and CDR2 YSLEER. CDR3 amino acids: CASSDTGSSGNTIYF. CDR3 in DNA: TGCGCCAGCAGCGATACAGGGAGCTCTGGAAACACCATATATTTT.

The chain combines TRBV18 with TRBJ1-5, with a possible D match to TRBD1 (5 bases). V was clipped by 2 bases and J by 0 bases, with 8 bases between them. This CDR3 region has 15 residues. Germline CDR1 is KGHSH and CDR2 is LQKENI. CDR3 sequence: CASSPLGVSNQPQHF. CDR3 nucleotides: TGTGCCAGCTCACCATTAGGGGTTAGCAATCAGCCCCAGCATTTT.

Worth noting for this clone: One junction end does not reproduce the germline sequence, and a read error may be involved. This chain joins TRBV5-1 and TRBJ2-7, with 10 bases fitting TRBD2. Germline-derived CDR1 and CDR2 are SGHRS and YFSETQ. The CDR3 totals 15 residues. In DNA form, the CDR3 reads TGTGCCAGCAGCGGGGGGGCCCAAGACAGCGACGAGCAGTACTTC. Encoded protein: CASSGGAQDSDEQYF.

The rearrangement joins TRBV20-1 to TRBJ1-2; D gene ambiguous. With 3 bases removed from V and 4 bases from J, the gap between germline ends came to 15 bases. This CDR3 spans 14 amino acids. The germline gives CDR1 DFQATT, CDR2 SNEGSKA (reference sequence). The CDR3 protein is CSASVGSPLYGYTF. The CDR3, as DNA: TGCAGTGCTAGTGTGGGCAGCCCCCTCTATGGCTACACCTTC.

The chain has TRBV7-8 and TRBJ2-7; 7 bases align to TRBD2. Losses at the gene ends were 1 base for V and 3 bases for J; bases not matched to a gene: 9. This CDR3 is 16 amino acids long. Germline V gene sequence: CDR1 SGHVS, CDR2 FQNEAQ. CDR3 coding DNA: TGTGCCAGCAGCTTAGGAGGGCTAGCGGCCAACTACGAGCAGTACTTC. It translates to CASSLGGLAANYEQYF.

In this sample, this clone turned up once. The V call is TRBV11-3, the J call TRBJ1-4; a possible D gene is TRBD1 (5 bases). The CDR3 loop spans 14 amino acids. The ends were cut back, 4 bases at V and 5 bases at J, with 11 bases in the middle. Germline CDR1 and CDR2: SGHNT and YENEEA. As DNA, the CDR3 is TGTGCCAGCAGCTCAGGGTTAGGAAATGAAAAACTGTTTTTT. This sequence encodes CASSSGLGNEKLFF.

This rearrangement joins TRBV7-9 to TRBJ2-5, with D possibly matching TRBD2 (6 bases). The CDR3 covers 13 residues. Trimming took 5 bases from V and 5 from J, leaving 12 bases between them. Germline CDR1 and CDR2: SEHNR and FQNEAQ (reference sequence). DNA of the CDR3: TGTGCCAGCAGCCCCGGGAGTTCCGAGACCCAGTACTTC. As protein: CASSPGSSETQYF.

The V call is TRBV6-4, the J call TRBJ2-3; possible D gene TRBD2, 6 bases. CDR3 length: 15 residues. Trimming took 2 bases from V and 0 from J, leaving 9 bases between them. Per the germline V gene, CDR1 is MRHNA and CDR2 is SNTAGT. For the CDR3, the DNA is TGTGCCAGCAGTGACGACGGGGGAAGCACAGATACGCAGTATTTT. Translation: CASSDDGGSTDTQYF.

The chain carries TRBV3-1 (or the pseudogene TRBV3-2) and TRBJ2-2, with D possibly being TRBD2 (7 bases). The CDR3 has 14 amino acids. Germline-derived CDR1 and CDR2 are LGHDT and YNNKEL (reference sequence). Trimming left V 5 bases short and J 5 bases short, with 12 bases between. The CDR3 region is CASSTRGGTGELFF. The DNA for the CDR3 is TGTGCCAGCAGCACGAGGGGGGGAACCGGGGAGCTGTTTTTT.

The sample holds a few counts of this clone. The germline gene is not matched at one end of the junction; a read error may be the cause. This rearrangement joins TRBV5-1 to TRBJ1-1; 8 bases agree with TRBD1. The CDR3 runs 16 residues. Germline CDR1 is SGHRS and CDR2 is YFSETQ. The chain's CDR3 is CASSLQGQGTNTEAFF. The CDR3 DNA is TGTGCCAGCAGCTTGCAAGGACAGGGAACGAACACTGAAGCTTTCTTT.

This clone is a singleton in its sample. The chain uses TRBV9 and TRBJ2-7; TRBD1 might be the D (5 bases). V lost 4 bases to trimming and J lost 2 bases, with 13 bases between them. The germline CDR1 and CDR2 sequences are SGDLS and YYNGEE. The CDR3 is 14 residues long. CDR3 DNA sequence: TGTGCCAGCAGCCCCCGGACACAAACCTACGAGCAGTACTTC. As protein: CASSPRTQTYEQYF.

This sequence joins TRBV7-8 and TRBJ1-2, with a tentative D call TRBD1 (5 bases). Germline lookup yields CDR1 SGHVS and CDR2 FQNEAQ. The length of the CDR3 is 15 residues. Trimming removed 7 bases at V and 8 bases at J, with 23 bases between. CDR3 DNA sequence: TGTGCCAGCACCCGGGGGGTGGAACGGGGGAGAGGCTACACCTTC. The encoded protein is CASTRGVERGRGYTF.

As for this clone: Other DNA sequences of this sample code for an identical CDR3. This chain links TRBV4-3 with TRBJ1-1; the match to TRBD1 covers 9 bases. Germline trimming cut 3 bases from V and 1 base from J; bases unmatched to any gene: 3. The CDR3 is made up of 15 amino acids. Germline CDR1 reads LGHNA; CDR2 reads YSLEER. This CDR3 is CASSQVGQGNTEAFF. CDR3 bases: TGCGCCAGCAGCCAGGTGGGACAGGGGAACACTGAAGCTTTCTTT.

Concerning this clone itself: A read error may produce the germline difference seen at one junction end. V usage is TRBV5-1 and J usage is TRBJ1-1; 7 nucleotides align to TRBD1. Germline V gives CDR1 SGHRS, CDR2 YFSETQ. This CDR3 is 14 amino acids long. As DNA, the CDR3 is TGTGCCAGCAGCTGGGGACAGACGAACACTGAAGCTTTCTTT. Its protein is CASSWGQTNTEAFF.

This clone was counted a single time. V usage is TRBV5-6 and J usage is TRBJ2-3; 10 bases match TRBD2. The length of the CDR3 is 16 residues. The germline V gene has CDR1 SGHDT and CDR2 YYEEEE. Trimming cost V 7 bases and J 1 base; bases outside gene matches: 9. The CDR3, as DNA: TGTGCCAGCCGACTTCAAGGACTAGCGGGCACAGATACGCAGTATTTT. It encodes CASRLQGLAGTDTQYF.

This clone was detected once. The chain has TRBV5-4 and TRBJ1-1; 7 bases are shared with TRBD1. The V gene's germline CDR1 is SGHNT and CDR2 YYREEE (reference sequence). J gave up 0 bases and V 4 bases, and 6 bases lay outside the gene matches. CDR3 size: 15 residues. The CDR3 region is CASSRMGQMNTEAFF. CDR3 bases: TGTGCCAGCAGCCGGATGGGACAGATGAACACTGAAGCTTTCTTT.

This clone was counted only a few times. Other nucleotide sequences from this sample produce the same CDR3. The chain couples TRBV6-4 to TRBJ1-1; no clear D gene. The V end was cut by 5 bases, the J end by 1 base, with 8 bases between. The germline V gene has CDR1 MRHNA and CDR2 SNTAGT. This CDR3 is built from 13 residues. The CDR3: CASSRTGNTEAFF. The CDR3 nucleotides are TGTGCCAGCAGTCGAACTGGGAACACTGAAGCTTTCTTT.

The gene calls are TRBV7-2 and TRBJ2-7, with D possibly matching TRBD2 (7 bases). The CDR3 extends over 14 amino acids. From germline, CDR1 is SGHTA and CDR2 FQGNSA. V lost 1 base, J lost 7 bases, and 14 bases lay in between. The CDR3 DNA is TGTGCCAGCAGCTTAGTGGTGGGAGGGGGTGAGCAGTACTTC. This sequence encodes CASSLVVGGGEQYF.

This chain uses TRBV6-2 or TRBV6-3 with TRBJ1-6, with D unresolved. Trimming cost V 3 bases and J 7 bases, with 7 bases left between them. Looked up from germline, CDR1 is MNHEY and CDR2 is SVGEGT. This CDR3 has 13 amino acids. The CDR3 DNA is TGTGCCAGCAGTTATTTTGCGAATTCACCCCTCCACTTT. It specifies CASSYFANSPLHF.

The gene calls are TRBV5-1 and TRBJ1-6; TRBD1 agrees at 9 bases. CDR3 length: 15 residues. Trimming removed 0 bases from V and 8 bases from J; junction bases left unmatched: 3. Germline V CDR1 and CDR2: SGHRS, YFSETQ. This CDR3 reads CASSLAGQGYSPLHF. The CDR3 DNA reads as TGCGCCAGCAGCTTGGCGGGACAGGGTTATTCACCCCTCCACTTT.

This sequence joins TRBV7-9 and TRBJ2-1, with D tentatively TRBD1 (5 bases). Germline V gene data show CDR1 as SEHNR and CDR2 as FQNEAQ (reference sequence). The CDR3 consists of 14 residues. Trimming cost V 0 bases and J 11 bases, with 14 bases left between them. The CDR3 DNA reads TGTGCCAGCAGCTTAGCTATGGGCTGGGGCCAGCAGTTCTTC. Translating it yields CASSLAMGWGQQFF.